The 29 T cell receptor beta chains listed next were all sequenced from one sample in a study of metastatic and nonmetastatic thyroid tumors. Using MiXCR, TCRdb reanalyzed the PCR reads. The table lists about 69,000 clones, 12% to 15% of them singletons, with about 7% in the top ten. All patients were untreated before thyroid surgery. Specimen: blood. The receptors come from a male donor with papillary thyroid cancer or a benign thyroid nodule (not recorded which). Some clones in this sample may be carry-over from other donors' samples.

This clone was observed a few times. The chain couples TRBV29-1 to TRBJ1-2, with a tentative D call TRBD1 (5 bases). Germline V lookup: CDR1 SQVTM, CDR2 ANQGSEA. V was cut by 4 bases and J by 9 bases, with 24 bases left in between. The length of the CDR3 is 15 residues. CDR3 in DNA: TGCAGCGTTGTTTTAACAGGACGCCGCAAATATTGCTACACCTTC. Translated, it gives CSVVLTGRRKYCYTF.

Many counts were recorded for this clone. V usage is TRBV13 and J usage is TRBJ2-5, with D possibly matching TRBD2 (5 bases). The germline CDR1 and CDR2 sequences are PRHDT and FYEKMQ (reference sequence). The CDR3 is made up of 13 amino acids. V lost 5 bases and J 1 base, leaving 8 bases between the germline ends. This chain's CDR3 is CASSRGPQETQYF. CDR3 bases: TGTGCCAGCAGCCGCGGGCCCCAAGAGACCCAGTACTTC.

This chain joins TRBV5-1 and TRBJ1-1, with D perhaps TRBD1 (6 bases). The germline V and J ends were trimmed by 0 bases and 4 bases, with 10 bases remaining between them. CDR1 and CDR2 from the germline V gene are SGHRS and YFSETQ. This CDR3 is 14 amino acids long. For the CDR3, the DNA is TGCGCCAGCAGCTTGGTTTCAGGGGCCACTGAAGCTTTCTTT. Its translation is CASSLVSGATEAFF.

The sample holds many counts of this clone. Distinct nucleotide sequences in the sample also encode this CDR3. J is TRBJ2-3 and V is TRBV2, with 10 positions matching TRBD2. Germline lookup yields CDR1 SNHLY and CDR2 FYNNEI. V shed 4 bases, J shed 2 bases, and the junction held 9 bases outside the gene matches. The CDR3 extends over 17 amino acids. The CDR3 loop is CASSARLAGDFTDTQYF. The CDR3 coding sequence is TGTGCCAGCAGTGCCCGTCTAGCGGGAGATTTCACAGATACGCAGTATTTT.

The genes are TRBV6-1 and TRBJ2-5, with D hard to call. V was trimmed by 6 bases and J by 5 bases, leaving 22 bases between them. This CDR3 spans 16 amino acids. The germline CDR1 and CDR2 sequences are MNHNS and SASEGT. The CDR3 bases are TGTGCCAGCAGGCGCATGGCTTGGACCCTAGAGGAGACCCAGTACTTC. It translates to CASRRMAWTLEETQYF.

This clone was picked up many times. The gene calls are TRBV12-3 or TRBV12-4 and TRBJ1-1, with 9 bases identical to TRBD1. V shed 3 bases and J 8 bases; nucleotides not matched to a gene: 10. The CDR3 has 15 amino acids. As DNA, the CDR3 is TGTGCCAGCAGTTTCTCCATACAGGGGGCCCGAGAAGCTTTCTTT. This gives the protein CASSFSIQGAREAFF.

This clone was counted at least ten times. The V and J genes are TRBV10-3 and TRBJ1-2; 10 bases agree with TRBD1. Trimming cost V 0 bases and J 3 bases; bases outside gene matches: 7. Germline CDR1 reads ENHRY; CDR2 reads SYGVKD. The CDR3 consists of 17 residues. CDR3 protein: CAISESLSGQGDYGYTF. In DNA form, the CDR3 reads TGTGCCATCAGTGAGTCCCTATCCGGACAGGGGGACTATGGCTACACCTTC.

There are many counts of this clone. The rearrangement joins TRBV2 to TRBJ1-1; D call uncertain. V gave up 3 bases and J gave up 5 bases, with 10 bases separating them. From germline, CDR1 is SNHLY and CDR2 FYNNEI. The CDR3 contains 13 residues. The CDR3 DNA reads TGTGCCAGCAGTGATGAGGTAGGAACTGAAGCTTTCTTT. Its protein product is CASSDEVGTEAFF.

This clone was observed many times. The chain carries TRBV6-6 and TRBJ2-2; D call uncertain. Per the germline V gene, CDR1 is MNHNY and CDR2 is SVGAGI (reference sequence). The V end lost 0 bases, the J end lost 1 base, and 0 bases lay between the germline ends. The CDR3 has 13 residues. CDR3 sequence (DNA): TGTGCCAGCAGTTACTCGAACACCGGGGAGCTGTTTTTT. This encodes CASSYSNTGELFF.

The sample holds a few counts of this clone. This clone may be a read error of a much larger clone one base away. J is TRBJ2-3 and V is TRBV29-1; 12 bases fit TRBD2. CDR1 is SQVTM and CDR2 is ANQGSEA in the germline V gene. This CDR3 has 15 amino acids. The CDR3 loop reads CSVEGTSGTTYTQYF. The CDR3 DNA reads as TGCAGCGTTGAAGGGACTAGCGGGACCACATATACGCAGTATTTT.

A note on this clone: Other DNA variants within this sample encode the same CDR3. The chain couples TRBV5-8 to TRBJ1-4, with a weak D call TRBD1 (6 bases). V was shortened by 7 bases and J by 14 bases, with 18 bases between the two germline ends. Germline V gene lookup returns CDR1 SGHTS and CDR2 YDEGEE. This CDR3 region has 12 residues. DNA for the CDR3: TGTGCCAGCGACGACAGGAGGGGGAAGCTGTTTTTT. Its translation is CASDDRRGKLFF.

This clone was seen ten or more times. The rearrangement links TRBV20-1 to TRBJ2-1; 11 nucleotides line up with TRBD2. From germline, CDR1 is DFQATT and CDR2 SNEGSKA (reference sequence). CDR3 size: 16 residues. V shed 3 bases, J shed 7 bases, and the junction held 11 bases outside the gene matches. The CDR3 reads CSARPLAGGLSNEQFF. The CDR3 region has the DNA TGCAGTGCTAGGCCGCTAGCGGGAGGATTGTCGAATGAGCAGTTCTTC.

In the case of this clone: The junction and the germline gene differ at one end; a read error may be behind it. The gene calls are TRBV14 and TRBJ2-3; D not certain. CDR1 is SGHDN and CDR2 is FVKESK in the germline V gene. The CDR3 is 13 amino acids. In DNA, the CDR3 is TGTGCCAGCATCCAAGATACCGCAAATACGCAGTATTTT. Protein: CASIQDTANTQYF.

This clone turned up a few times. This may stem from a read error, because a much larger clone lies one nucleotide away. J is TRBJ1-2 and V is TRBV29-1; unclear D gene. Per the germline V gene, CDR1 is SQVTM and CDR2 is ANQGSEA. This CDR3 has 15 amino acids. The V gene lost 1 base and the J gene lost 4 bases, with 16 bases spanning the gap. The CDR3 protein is CSVEGPWACGYGYTF. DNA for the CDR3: TGCAGCGTTGAAGGCCCGTGGGCATGCGGCTATGGCTACACCTTC. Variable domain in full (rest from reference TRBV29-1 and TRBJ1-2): SAVISQKPSRDICQRGTSLTIQCQVDSQVTMMFWYRQQPGQSLTLIATANQGSEATYESGFVIDKFPISRPNLTFSTLTVSNMSPEDSSIYLCSVEGPWACGYGYTFGSGTRLTVV.

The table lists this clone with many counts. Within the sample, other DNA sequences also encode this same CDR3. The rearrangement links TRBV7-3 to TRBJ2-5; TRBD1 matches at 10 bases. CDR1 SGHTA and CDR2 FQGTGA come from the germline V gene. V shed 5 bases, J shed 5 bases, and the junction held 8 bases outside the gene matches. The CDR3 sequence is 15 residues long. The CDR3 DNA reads TGTGCCAGCAGCCTCCGACAGGGGGCCGGGGAGACCCAGTACTTC. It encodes CASSLRQGAGETQYF. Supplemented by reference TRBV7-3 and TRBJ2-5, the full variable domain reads GAGVSQTPSNKVTEKGKYVELRCDPISGHTALYWYRQSLGQGPEFLIYFQGTGAADDSGLPNDRFFAVRPEGSVSTLKIQRTERGDSAVYLCASSLRQGAGETQYFGPGTRLLVL.

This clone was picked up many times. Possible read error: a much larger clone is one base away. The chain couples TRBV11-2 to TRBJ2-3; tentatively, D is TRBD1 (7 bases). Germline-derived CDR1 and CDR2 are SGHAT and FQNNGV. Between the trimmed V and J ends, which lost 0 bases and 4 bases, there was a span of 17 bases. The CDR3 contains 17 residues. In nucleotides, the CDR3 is TGTGCCAGCAGCTTAGATGTCGGCAGGGGGGACGCAGATACGCAGTATTTT. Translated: CASSLDVGRGDADTQYF. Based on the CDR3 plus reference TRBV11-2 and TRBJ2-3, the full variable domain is EAGVAQSPRYKIIEKRQSVAFWCNPISGHATLYWYQQILGQGPKLLIQFQNNGVVDDSQLPKDRFSAERLKGVDSTLKIQPAKLEDSAVYLCASSLDVGRGDADTQYFGPGTRLTVL.

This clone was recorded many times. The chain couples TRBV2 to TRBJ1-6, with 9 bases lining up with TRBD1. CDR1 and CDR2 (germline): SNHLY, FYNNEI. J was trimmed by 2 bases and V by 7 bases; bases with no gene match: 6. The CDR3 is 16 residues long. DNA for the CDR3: TGTGCCAGCAAAAAGGGACAGGGCGCCTATAATTCACCCCTCCACTTT. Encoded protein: CASKKGQGAYNSPLHF.

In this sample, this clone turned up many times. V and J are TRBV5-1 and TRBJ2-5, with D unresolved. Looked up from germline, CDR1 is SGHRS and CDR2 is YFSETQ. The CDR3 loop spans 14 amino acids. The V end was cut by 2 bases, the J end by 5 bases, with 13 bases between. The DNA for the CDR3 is TGCGCCAGCAGCTTTTCAGGCGAAAGGGAGACCCAGTACTTC. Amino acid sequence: CASSFSGERETQYF.

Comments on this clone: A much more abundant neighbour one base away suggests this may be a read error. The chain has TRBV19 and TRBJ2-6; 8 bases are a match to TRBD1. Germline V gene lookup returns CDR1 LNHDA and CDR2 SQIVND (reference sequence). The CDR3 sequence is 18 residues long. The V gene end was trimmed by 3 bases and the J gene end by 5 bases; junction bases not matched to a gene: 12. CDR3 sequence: CASSIPRDRLPWANVLTF. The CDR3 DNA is TGTGCCAGTAGTATCCCCCGGGACAGGCTACCTTGGGCCAACGTCCTGACTTTC. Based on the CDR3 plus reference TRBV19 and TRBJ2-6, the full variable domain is DGGITQSPKYLFRKEGQNVTLSCEQNLNHDAMYWYRQDPGQGLRLIYYSQIVNDFQKGDIAEGYSVSREKKESFPLTVTSAQKNPTAFYLCASSIPRDRLPWANVLTFGAGSRLTVL.

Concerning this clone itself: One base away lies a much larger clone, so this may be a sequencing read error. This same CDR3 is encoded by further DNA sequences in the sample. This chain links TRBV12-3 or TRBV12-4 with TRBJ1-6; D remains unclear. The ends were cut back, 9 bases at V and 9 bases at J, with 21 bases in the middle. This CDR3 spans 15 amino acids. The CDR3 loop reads CASGPTLPNRSPLHF. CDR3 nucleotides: TGTGCCAGTGGTCCTACTTTGCCAAATCGTTCACCCCTCCACTTT.

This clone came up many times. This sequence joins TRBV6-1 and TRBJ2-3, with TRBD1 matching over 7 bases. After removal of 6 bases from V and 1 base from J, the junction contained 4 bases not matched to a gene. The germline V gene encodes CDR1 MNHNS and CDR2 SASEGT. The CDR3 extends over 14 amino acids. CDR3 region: CASSSGQGTDTQYF. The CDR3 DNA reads TGTGCCAGCAGCTCCGGACAGGGCACAGATACGCAGTATTTT.

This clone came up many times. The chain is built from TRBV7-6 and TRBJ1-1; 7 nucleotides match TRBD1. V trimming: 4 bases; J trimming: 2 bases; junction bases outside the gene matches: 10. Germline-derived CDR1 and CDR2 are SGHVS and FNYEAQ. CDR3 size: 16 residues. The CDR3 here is CASSSTGPPLNTEAFF. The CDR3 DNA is TGTGCCAGCAGCTCGACAGGGCCTCCCCTTAACACTGAAGCTTTCTTT. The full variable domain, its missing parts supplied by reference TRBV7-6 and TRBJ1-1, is GAGVSQSPRYKVTKRGQDVALRCDPISGHVSLYWYRQALGQGPEFLTYFNYEAQQDKSGLPNDRFSAERPEGSISTLTIQRTEQRDSAMYRCASSSTGPPLNTEAFFGQGTRLTVV.

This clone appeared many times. The CDR3 sequence is CASSALRWAGGSTDTQYF. The CDR3 DNA reads as TGTGCCAGCAGCGCCCTTAGGTGGGCGGGAGGTAGCACAGATACGCAGTATTTT. J is TRBJ2-3 and V is TRBV9; 8 nucleotides match TRBD2. This CDR3 has 18 amino acids. J gave up 0 bases and V 3 bases, and 12 bases lay outside the gene matches. Germline V gene lookup returns CDR1 SGDLS and CDR2 YYNGEE. The full variable domain, completed using reference TRBV9 and TRBJ2-3, is DSGVTQTPKHLITATGQRVTLRCSPRSGDLSVYWYQQSLDQGLQFLIQYYNGEERAKGNILERFSAQQFPDLHSELNLSSLELGDSALYFCASSALRWAGGSTDTQYFGPGTRLTVL.

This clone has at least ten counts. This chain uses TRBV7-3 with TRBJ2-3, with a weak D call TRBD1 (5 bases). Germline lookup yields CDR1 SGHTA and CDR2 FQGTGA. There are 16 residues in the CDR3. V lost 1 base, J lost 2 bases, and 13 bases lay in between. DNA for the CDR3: TGTGCCAGCAGCTTAAAAAGTTTGGACATCACAGATACGCAGTATTTT. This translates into CASSLKSLDITDTQYF.

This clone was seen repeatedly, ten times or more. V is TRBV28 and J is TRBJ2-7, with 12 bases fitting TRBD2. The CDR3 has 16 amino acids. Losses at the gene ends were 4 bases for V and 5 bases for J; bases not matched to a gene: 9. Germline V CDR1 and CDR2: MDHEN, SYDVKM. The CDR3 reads CASSSPRTSGINEQYF. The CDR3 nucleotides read TGTGCCAGCAGTTCCCCGAGGACTAGCGGGATAAACGAGCAGTACTTC.

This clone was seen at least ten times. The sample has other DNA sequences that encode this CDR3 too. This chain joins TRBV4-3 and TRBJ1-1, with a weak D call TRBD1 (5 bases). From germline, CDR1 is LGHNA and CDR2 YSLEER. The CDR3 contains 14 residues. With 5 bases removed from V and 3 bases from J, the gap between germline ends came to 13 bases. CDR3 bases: TGCGCCAGCAGCTCTGCGGGGGGAGACACTGAAGCTTTCTTT. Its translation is CASSSAGGDTEAFF.

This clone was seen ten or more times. The CDR3 bases are TGTGCCAGCAGTGCCGGGACCACAGATACGCAGTATTTT. This codes for CASSAGTTDTQYF. This sequence joins TRBV6-4 and TRBJ2-3; D possibly uses TRBD1 or TRBD2 (5 bases each). This CDR3 is built from 13 residues. From germline, CDR1 is MRHNA and CDR2 SNTAGT. V dropped 4 bases and J dropped 2 bases, with 7 bases sitting between them.

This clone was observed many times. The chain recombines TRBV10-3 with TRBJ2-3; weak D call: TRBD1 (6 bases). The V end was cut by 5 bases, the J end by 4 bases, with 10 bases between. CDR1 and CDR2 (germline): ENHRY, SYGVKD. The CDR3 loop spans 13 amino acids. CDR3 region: CAISLQGPDTQYF. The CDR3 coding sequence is TGTGCCATCAGTTTGCAGGGGCCAGATACGCAGTATTTT.

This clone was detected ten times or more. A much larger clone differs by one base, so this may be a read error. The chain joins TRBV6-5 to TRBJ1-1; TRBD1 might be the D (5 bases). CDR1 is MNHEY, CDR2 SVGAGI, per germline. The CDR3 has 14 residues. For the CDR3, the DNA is TGTGCCAACAGTTACAGACAGTTGAACACTGAAGCTTTCTTT. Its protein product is CANSYRQLNTEAFF.